This TCR beta chain originates from a study of regulatory T cells in long-lasting Graves disease. The CDR3 consists of 17 residues. V lost 3 bases and J lost 4; bases outside the gene matches: 14. Investigators prepared the TCR beta libraries by applying iRepertoire HTBI primers and Arm-PCR of CDR3 regions. TCRdb passed the multiplex PCR reads through MiXCR, listing each CDR3 protein once. The sample records almost 350,000 distinct CDR3 sequences, 15% to 20% being singletons. Stated time point: persistent/refractory GD, antithyroid drugs over 5 years with positive TRAb. Extracted RNA from PBMCs served as the source of the TCR library. EDTA tubes held Nine milliliters of peripheral blood from each patient. Ten or more counts support this clonotype. The antigen is unknown. Overall study findings and caveats: Small sample size may have lowered accuracy. TRBV28, TRBJ1-2 and TRBJ2-5 were segments that persistent disease favored. New patients shared fewer public clonotypes (roughly 990) than persistent patients did (approximately 2,700).

The source material was peripheral blood mononuclear cells (PBMCs), sampled when the disease was refractory, from a patient treated with antithyroid drugs. The sequence was obtained from a female donor with Graves disease. The chain employs TRBV12-3 or TRBV12-4 and TRBJ1-2; 7 positions match TRBD1. The CDR3: CASSFSPSGGFGYGYTF. CDR3 coding DNA: TGTGCCAGCAGTTTCAGTCCATCAGGGGGTTTCGGCTATGGCTACACCTTC.